The rows below give T cell receptor beta chains drawn from one sample of a study of T-cell memory formation after mild COVID-19. Each CDR3 protein gets one entry after TCRdb re-called the 5' RACE reads with MiXCR. The repertoire holds roughly 580,000 distinct CDR3 sequences, 18% seen once, with about 11% in the top ten. Sequencing was carried out using PBMCs or a T cell subset sorted from them (not recorded which). These receptors were collected from an adult woman who had mild COVID-19 (a few samples of this study predate the infection). Cell type and time point are not known. The CDR3 runs from the conserved cysteine through the conserved F or W. The size of a clone is reported for some rows only, either as once, few or many, or as a class for expanded clones.

v_call: TRBV7-7; cdr3_length: 20; j_call: TRBJ2-2; clone_size: few; cdr3_aa: CASSKGTRDRGLEDTGELFF
v_call: TRBV20-1; cdr3_length: 15; j_call: TRBJ2-1; clone_size: few; cdr3_aa: CSAIRDRESYNEQFF
v_call: TRBV9; cdr3_length: 15; j_call: TRBJ1-1; clone_size: -; cdr3_aa: CASSPQVAGYTEAFF
v_call: TRBV15; cdr3_length: 14; j_call: TRBJ2-7; clone_size: few; cdr3_aa: CATSSNIGGYEQYF
v_call: TRBV29-1; cdr3_length: 14; j_call: TRBJ1-2; clone_size: -; cdr3_aa: CSVRSGQAPWGYTF
v_call: TRBV5-4; cdr3_length: 15; j_call: TRBJ2-3; clone_size: few; cdr3_aa: CASSTGLAQVDTQYF
v_call: TRBV6-1; cdr3_length: 13; j_call: TRBJ2-7; clone_size: few; cdr3_aa: CASSVPIPYEQYF
v_call: TRBV5-1; cdr3_length: 15; j_call: TRBJ1-1; clone_size: few; cdr3_aa: CASSLGGGQYQEAFF
v_call: TRBV25-1; cdr3_length: 13; j_call: TRBJ2-1; clone_size: few; cdr3_aa: CASTRQSYNEQFF
v_call: TRBV24-1; cdr3_length: 13; j_call: TRBJ2-1; clone_size: few; cdr3_aa: CATSDPSGNEQFF
v_call: TRBV27; cdr3_length: 16; j_call: TRBJ2-7; clone_size: many; cdr3_aa: CASSPGQGAPTYEQYF
v_call: TRBV6-5; cdr3_length: 15; j_call: TRBJ1-2; clone_size: few; cdr3_aa: CASSYGRAFNYGYTF
v_call: TRBV7-9; cdr3_length: 16; j_call: TRBJ2-5; clone_size: -; cdr3_aa: CASSPPVDIEQVTQYF